This T cell receptor (beta chain) came from a study of T cells in Graves' hyperthyroidism and ophthalmopathy. RNA transcripts provided the source from which TCR beta CDR3 regions were amplified. Researchers ran a first-round RT-PCR on the TCR CDR3 using the HTBI primer set. TCRdb called the multiplex PCR reads again in MiXCR, with one record for every CDR3 protein. The sample has approximately 270,000 distinct CDR3 sequences; roughly 14% are singletons. Trimming removed 3 bases from V and 0 bases from J, with 9 bases in between. This CDR3 comprises 13 residues. Germline V gene sequence: CDR1 DFQATT, CDR2 SNEGSKA (reference sequence). This clonotype was observed a few times. Reasons for excluding patients were uncontrolled infection, other autoimmune disease, pregnancy or lactation.

The source of this sequence is a woman aged 40 to 50 with Graves' hyperthyroidism that later progressed to Graves' ophthalmopathy. This chain joins TRBV20-1 and TRBJ2-7; no clear D. Sequenced: blood. CDR3 sequence reads: CSARELSSYEQYF. The DNA for the CDR3 is TGCAGTGCTAGGGAACTGAGCTCCTACGAGCAGTACTTC.